The entry below describes one TCR beta chain. CDR3 length: 14 amino acids. Unmatched junction bases numbered 3, after V lost 4 bases and J lost 2 bases. Germline V gene sequence: CDR1 SGHNT, CDR2 YYREEE (reference sequence). These data come from a study of blood T cell repertoires in COVID-19. The overall study: Samples of COVID-19 (acute and convalescent) were obtained from the United States, Italy and Spain. Nucleic acid was either cDNA or gDNA, and it came from T cells, B-cell-depleted T cells, or PBMCs.

Authors' methods: Reference gene primers were amplified, and this amplification served to estimate nucleated cell counts. Repertoires were generated with immunoSEQ multiplex PCR, while TCRdb's copy carries only in-frame clones and drops some. D and trimming were read from the DNA, whereas the V and J calls and clone size are those reported in that table. Seen here are 150,000 to 200,000 clones, 80% to 90% observed once, and the top ten hold under 2%. This chain links TRBV5-4 with TRBJ2-5; 9 bases fit TRBD1. The sequencing sample was made of peripheral blood. This TCR was sampled from a man younger than 35 who had recovered from COVID-19. The CDR3 protein is CASSRTGAQETQYF. The CDR3 DNA follows: TGTGCCAGCAGCCGGACAGGGGCTCAAGAGACCCAGTACTTC.